This T cell receptor beta chain was identified in a study of OX40 agonist ivuxolimab in advanced cancers. About the research overall: The patients received agonistic anti-OX40 (CD134) antibody ivuxolimab. At 0.01 to 10 mg/kg, ivuxolimab was administered intravenously to patients every 2 weeks. The dose-escalation group included hepatocellular carcinoma, melanoma, renal cell carcinoma and head and neck cancer.

Whole-study findings and limits: Some of the lowest clonal expansion was seen in partial responders at 0.1-3.0 mg/kg.

Details on this clone: Its target is unknown.

Method: immunoSEQ multiplex PCR; TCRdb's copy keeps in-frame clones and lacks some. The table shows approximately 38,000 clones, with around 87% occurring only once. The J segment lost 3 bases and the V segment lost 5 bases, leaving 19 bases of the junction unmatched. Per the germline V gene, CDR1 is LGHNA and CDR2 is YNFKEQ. The CDR3 length is 20 residues. The material was CD4+ or CD8+ T cells sorted from blood, obtained in a trial of the OX40 agonist ivuxolimab. The V gene is TRBV4-2, the J gene TRBJ2-1; 10 bases are a match to TRBD1. The source of this sequence is an adult with an advanced solid tumor such as melanoma, head and neck, liver or kidney cancer. DNA of the CDR3: TGTGCCAGCAGCTCTCAGCCCGGGACAGGGGTGAATTCCCTCTACAATGAGCAGTTCTTC. This codes for CASSSQPGTGVNSLYNEQFF.